This T cell receptor beta chain was retrieved from a study of cytomegalovirus exposure and HLA in healthy donors. The germline gives CDR1 SQVTM, CDR2 ANQGSEA. This CDR3 region has 13 residues. V was pared by 8 bases and J by 2 bases, with 3 bases of the junction left unmatched. Points from the study as a whole: V- and J-gene trimming of TCR beta was linked (in a later analysis) to a missense DCLRE1C variant. In a later analysis, CMV-associated beta chains were mostly HLA-associated, it appeared. The analysis excluded some indistinguishable V segments, including TRBV6-2 and TRBV6-3.

Vbeta (60) and Jbeta (13) primers were used in the PCR. Method: immunoSEQ multiplex PCR; TCRdb's copy keeps in-frame clones and lacks some. The table includes around 120,000 clones, approximately 80% detected once. As concerns this clone: Its antigen remains unknown.

This sequence was found in a man aged 45-65 years in good health and CMV-seronegative. Sequenced: PBMCs. This chain joins TRBV29-1 and TRBJ2-3; TRBD2 aligns across 11 bases. The CDR3 DNA is TGCAGCACACTAGCGGGGGACACAGATACGCAGTATTTT. Its translation is CSTLAGDTDTQYF.